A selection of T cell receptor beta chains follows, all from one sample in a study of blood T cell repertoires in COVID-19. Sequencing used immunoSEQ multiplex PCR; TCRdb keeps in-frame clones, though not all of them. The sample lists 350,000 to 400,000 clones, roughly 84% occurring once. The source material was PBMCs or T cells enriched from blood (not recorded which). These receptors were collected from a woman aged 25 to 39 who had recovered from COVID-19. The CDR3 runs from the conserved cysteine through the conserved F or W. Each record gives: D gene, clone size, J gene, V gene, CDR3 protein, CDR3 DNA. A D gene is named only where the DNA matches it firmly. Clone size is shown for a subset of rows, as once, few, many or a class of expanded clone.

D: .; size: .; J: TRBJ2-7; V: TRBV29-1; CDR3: CSGGITAEQYF; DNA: TGCAGCGGAGGGATAACTGCCGAGCAGTACTTC
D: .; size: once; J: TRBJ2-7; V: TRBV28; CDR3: CASSLMRNTYEQYF; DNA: TGTGCCAGCAGTTTGATGAGGAACACCTACGAGCAGTACTTC
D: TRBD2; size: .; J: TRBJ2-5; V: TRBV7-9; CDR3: CASSSSGGAWETQYF; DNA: TGTGCCAGCAGCTCTAGCGGGGGGGCATGGGAGACCCAGTACTTC
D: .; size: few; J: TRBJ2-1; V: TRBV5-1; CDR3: CASSLGDLGYNEQFF; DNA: TGCGCCAGCAGCTTAGGGGACTTGGGATACAATGAGCAGTTCTTC
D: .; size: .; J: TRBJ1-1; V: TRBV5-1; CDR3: CASSRDKAGWAEAFF; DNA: TGCGCCAGCAGCCGGGACAAAGCGGGATGGGCTGAAGCTTTCTTT
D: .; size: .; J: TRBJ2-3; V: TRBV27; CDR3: CASSFSGPLDTQYF; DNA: TGTGCCAGCAGTTTTAGCGGCCCCCTGGATACGCAGTATTTT
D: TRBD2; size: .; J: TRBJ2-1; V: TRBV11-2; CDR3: CASSYRLAGTGEQFF; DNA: TGTGCCAGCAGCTACCGACTAGCGGGAACGGGTGAGCAGTTCTTC
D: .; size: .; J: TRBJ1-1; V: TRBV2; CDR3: CASTRDMNTEAFF; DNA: TGTGCCAGCACCCGGGACATGAACACTGAAGCTTTCTTT
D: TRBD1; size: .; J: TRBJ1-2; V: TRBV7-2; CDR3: CASSERTGGGYGYTF; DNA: TGTGCCAGCAGCGAGAGGACAGGGGGCGGCTATGGCTACACCTTC
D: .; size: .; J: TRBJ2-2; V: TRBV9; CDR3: CASSVDTGPTGELFF; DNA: TGTGCCAGCAGCGTCGACACAGGGCCGACCGGGGAGCTGTTTTTT
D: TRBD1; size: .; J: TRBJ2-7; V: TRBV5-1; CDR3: CASSLVHYRDSNYEQYF; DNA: TGCGCCAGCAGCTTGGTCCATTATCGGGACAGCAACTACGAGCAGTACTTC
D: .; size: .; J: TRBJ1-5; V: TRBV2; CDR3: CASSDGGGQPQHF; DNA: TGTGCCAGCAGTGACGGAGGAGGTCAGCCCCAGCATTTT
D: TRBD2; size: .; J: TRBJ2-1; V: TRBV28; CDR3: CASSPPLAGGPGDEQFF; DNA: TGTGCCAGCAGTCCCCCTCTAGCGGGAGGGCCGGGGGATGAGCAGTTCTTC
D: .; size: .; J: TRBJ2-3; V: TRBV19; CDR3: CASTRTQISTDTQYF; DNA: TGTGCCAGTACTCGTACCCAGATCTCCACAGATACGCAGTATTTT
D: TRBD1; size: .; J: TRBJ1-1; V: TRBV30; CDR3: CAWGYRGPEAFF; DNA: TGTGCCTGGGGGTACAGGGGCCCTGAAGCTTTCTTT
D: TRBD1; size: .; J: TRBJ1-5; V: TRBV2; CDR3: CASRGQGASNQPQHF; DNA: TGTGCCAGCAGAGGACAGGGGGCTAGCAATCAGCCCCAGCATTTT
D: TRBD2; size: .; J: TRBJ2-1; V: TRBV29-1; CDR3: CSVTGLAGVFSSYNEQFF; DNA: TGCAGCGTCACGGGACTAGCGGGGGTTTTCAGCTCCTACAATGAGCAGTTCTTC
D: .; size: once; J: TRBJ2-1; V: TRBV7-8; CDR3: CASSPPLRERTYNEQFF; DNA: TGTGCCAGCAGCCCCCCCTTACGGGAGCGTACGTACAATGAGCAGTTCTTC
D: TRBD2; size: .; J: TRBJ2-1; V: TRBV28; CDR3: CASSLYAILAGGRNEQFF; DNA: TGTGCCAGCAGTTTATATGCCATACTAGCGGGAGGGAGGAATGAGCAGTTCTTC
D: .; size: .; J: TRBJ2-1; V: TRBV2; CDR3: CASSQDSSYNEQFF; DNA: TGTGCCAGCAGTCAGGACAGCTCCTACAATGAGCAGTTCTTC
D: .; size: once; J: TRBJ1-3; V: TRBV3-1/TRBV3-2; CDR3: CASSLGGSSGNTIYF; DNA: TGTGCCAGCAGCCTCGGTGGGAGCTCTGGAAACACCATATATTTT
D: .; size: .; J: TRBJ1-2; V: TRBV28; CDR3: CASSLGGRGKDYGYTF; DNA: TGTGCCAGCAGTTTAGGGGGAAGGGGGAAGGACTATGGCTACACCTTC
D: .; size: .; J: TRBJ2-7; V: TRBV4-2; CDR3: CASSQDWVAERYEQYF; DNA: TGTGCCAGCAGCCAAGATTGGGTAGCGGAACGCTACGAGCAGTACTTC
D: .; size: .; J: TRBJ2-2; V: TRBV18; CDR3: CASSPPPGNRELFF; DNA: TGTGCCAGCTCACCTCCTCCAGGGAACCGGGAGCTGTTTTTT
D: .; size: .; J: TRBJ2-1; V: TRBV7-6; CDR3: CASSLIHQRVNEQFF; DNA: TGTGCCAGCAGCTTAATCCACCAACGGGTCAATGAGCAGTTCTTC
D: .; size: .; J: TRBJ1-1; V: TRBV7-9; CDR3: CASSAKGPRNTEAFF; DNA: TGTGCCAGCAGCGCGAAGGGGCCCCGAAACACTGAAGCTTTCTTT
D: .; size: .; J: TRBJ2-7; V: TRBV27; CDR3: CASSSGVDAPYEQYF; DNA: TGTGCCAGCAGTTCGGGGGTAGACGCGCCCTACGAGCAGTACTTC
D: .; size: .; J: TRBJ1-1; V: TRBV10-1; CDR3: CASSDRQTPEAFF; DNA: TGCGCCAGCAGTGATCGACAGACCCCTGAAGCTTTCTTT
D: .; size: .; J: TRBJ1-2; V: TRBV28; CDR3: CASMADYGYTF; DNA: TGTGCCAGCATGGCGGACTATGGCTACACCTTC
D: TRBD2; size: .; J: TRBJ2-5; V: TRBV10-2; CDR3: CASSEASGGLQTQYF; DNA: TGCGCCAGCAGTGAGGCTAGCGGGGGGCTTCAGACCCAGTACTTC
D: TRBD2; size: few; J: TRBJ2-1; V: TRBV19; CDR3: CATTARLAGDNEQFF; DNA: TGTGCCACCACTGCTCGACTAGCGGGAGACAATGAGCAGTTCTTC
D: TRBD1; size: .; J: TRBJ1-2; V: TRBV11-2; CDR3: CASSSRTGGFYGYTF; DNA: TGTGCCAGCAGTTCCCGGACAGGGGGGTTCTATGGCTACACCTTC
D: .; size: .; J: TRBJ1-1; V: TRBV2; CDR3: CASSDGQHYEAFF; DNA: TGTGCCAGCAGTGACGGACAGCATTATGAAGCTTTCTTT
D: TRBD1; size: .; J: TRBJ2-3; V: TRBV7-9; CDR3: CASSFLWTGDTDTQYF; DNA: TGTGCCAGCAGCTTCCTTTGGACAGGTGACACAGATACGCAGTATTTT
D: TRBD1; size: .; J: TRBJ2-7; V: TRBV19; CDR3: CASSISLPIGQVFTHEQYF; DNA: TGTGCCAGTAGTATATCCCTTCCGATTGGACAGGTTTTTACCCACGAGCAGTACTTC
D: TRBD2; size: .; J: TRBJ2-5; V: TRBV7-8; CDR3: CASSTGLAGVETQYF; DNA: TGTGCCAGCAGCACAGGACTAGCGGGAGTAGAGACCCAGTACTTC
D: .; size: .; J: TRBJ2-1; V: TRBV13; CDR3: CASSLGRANEQFF; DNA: TGTGCCAGCAGCTTAGGCAGGGCTAATGAGCAGTTCTTC
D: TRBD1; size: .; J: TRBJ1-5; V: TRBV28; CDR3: CASSNRGSQPQHF; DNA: TGTGCCAGCAGTAACAGGGGGTCTCAGCCCCAGCATTTT
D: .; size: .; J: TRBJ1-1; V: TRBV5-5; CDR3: CASSLQGGRNTEAFF; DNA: TGTGCCAGCAGCTTACAGGGCGGGAGGAACACTGAAGCTTTCTTT
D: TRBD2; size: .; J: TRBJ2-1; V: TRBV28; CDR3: CASSLLASGSPYNEQFF; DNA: TGTGCCAGCAGTTTATTGGCTAGCGGGAGCCCCTACAATGAGCAGTTCTTC
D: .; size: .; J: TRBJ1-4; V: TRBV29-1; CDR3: CSVDEGGEKLFF; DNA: TGCAGCGTTGATGAGGGAGGGGAAAAACTGTTTTTT
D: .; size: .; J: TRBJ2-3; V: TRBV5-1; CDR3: CASSPGDVSTDTQYF; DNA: TGCGCCAGCAGCCCGGGGGACGTAAGCACAGATACGCAGTATTTT
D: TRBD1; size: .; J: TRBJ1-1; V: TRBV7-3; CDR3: CASSLYRPGTVQAFF; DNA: TGTGCCAGCAGCCTATACCGTCCGGGGACAGTACAAGCTTTCTTT
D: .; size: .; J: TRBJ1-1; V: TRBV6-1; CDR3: CASSEPQGWTEAFF; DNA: TGTGCCAGCAGTGAACCCCAGGGATGGACTGAAGCTTTCTTT
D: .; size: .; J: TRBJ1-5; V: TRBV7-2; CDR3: CASSLVVGVGPQHF; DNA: TGTGCCAGCAGCTTAGTGGTAGGGGTAGGGCCCCAGCATTTT
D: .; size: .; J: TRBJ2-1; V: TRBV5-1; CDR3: CASSGSGNEQFF; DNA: TGCGCCAGCAGCGGATCGGGCAATGAGCAGTTCTTC
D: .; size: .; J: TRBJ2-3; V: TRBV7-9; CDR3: CASSPRGAGYTQYF; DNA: TGTGCCAGCAGCCCCCGGGGGGCCGGGTATACGCAGTATTTT
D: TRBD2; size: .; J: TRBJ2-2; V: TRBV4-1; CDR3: CASSQPTAGVTRGELFF; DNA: TGCGCCAGCAGCCAACCAACAGCGGGGGTTACCCGAGGGGAGCTGTTTTTT
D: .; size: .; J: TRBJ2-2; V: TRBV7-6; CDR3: CASSLTAGDYTGELFF; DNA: TGTGCCAGCAGCTTAACCGCAGGGGACTATACCGGGGAGCTGTTTTTT
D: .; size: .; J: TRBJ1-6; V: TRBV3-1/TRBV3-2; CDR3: CASSQGTVSPLHF; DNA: TGTGCCAGCAGCCAAGGTACAGTTTCACCCCTCCACTTT
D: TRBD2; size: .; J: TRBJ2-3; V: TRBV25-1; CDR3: CASTRGTSGSIDTQYF; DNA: TGTGCCAGCACCCGAGGGACTAGCGGGAGCATCGATACGCAGTATTTT
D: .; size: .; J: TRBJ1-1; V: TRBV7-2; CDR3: CASSLVADGGAFF; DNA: TGTGCCAGCAGCTTAGTCGCCGACGGAGGCGCTTTCTTT
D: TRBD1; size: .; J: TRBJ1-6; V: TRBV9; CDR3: CASSGGQGDSPLHF; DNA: TGTGCCAGCAGCGGCGGACAGGGGGATTCACCCCTCCACTTT
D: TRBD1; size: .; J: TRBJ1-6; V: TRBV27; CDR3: CASSPQGQAPSPLHF; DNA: TGTGCCAGCAGCCCCCAGGGACAGGCCCCTTCACCCCTCCACTTT
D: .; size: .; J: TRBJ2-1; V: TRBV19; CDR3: CASSVAGGSYNEQFF; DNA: TGTGCCAGTAGTGTTGCGGGCGGTTCCTACAATGAGCAGTTCTTC
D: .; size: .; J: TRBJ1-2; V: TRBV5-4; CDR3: CASSLEGREQF; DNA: TGTGCCAGCAGCTTGGAGGGGCGGGAGCAATTC
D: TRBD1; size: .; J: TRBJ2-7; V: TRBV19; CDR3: CASSNTGGSYEQYF; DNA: TGTGCCAGTAGTAATACAGGGGGCTCCTACGAGCAGTACTTC
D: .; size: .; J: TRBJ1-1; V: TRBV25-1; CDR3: CASSESAAANTEAFF; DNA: TGTGCCAGCAGTGAATCAGCGGCGGCGAACACTGAAGCTTTCTTT
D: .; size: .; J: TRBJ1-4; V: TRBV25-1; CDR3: CASSEEPGQEKLFF; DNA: TGTGCCAGCAGTGAGGAACCAGGCCAAGAAAAACTGTTTTTT